This T cell receptor beta chain was obtained from a study of response to subunit inactivated influenza vaccine. This clonotype was recorded at least ten times. TCRdb redid the calling of the RT-PCR reads with MiXCR, one entry per CDR3 protein. The sample lists 160,000 or so distinct CDR3 sequences; approximately 10% were seen once. The CDR3 is 17 residues long. Germline assignment: CDR1 DFQATT and CDR2 SNEGSKA (reference sequence). J was trimmed by 3 bases and V by 0 bases; bases with no gene match: 11. The chain couples TRBV20-1 to TRBJ2-4, with 7 bases identical to TRBD2. This specimen was non-naive T cells sorted from PBMCs, taken roughly 6 weeks after vaccination. This TCR was sampled from a man aged 45-60 years who received an inactivated influenza vaccine. The CDR3 region has the DNA TGCAGTGCTAGAGATCTAGGGCGGGAGTACATCAAAAACATTCAGTACTTC. It translates to CSARDLGREYIKNIQYF.